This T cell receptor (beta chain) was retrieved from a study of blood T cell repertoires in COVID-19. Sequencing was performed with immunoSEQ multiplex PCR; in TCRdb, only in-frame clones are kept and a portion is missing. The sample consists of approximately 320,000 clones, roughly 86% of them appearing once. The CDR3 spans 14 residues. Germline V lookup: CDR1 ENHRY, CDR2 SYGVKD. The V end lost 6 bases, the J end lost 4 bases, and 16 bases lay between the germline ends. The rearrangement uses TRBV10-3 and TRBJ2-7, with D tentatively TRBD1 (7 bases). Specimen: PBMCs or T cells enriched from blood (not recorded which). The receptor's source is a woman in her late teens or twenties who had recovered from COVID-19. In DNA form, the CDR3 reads TGTGCCATCAGGGGAGGTGGCAGGGGGTACGAGCAGTACTTC. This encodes CAIRGGGRGYEQYF.